A selection of T cell receptor beta chains follows, all from one sample in a study of Ad26.COV2.S vaccination and SARS-CoV-2 variants. Some clones are missing from TCRdb's copy, which holds only in-frame ones; the method was immunoSEQ multiplex PCR. The data hold about 320,000 clones, with more than 70% observed a single time. Material: peripheral blood, obtained in a trial of Ad26.COV2.S vaccine versus placebo. The source is a person aged 18-65 years who received the Ad26.COV2.S COVID-19 vaccine or a placebo. Each CDR3 is given with its conserved first and last residue. D genes are given only for firm matches. A row's size may be missing; if present it is once, few, many or a size class.

j_call,v_call,clone_size,d_call,cdr3_aa,cdr3_nt
TRBJ2-3,TRBV25-1,NA,NA,CASSQRVLMGDTQYF,TGTGCCAGCAGCCAACGGGTTCTGATGGGAGATACGCAGTATTTT
TRBJ2-2,TRBV2,NA,TRBD1,CASSGTANTGELFF,TGTGCCAGCAGCGGGACAGCGAACACCGGGGAGCTGTTTTTT
TRBJ2-3,TRBV5-4,NA,NA,CASSWAGRGTDTQYF,TGTGCCAGCAGCTGGGCGGGAAGGGGCACAGATACGCAGTATTTT
TRBJ2-3,TRBV30,NA,NA,CAWSGFTDTQYF,TGTGCCTGGAGCGGGTTCACAGATACGCAGTATTTT
TRBJ1-1,TRBV11-2,once,NA,CASSLKGVRAFF,TGTGCCAGCAGCTTGAAGGGGGTGAGGGCTTTCTTT
TRBJ2-5,TRBV7-9,NA,NA,CASSLMRGGIGGQETQYF,TGTGCCAGCAGCTTAATGAGGGGCGGGATTGGTGGGCAAGAGACCCAGTACTTC
TRBJ1-1,TRBV3-1/TRBV3-2,NA,NA,CASSQVGGLSPNTEAFF,TGTGCCAGCAGCCAAGTGGGGGGATTAAGCCCGAACACTGAAGCTTTCTTT
TRBJ2-1,TRBV6-1,NA,NA,CASSEAGTLKYNEQFF,TGTGCCAGCAGTGAAGCGGGGACATTAAAGTACAATGAGCAGTTCTTC
TRBJ2-7,TRBV30,once,TRBD1,CAWRFGTGTIYEQYF,TGTGCCTGGAGATTTGGGACAGGGACGATCTACGAGCAGTACTTC
TRBJ2-6,TRBV27,NA,TRBD1,CASSGTGGAGANVLTF,TGTGCCTCCTCCGGGACAGGGGGCGCCGGGGCCAACGTCCTGACTTTC
TRBJ2-3,TRBV18,NA,NA,CASSPLAGGVDTQYF,TGTGCCAGCTCACCACTAGCCGGCGGGGTAGATACGCAGTATTTT
TRBJ1-3,TRBV7-2,NA,NA,CASSLEPGDTIYF,TGTGCCAGCAGCTTGGAGCCTGGGGACACCATATATTTT
TRBJ1-4,TRBV9,NA,NA,CASSVLSTNEKLFF,TGTGCCAGCAGCGTACTATCAACTAATGAAAAACTGTTTTTT
TRBJ1-2,TRBV3-1/TRBV3-2,few,NA,CATAIRTATGYGYTF,TGTGCCACCGCCATTAGGACAGCCACAGGGTACGGCTACACCTTC
TRBJ2-3,TRBV3-1/TRBV3-2,NA,TRBD2,CASSQAVRGADTDTQYF,TGTGCCAGCAGCCAAGCGGTGCGGGGGGCCGACACAGATACGCAGTATTTT
TRBJ1-1,TRBV7-9,NA,NA,CASSFFDRSDAFF,TGTGCCAGCAGCTTCTTCGACAGGTCGGATGCTTTCTTT
TRBJ2-1,TRBV2,NA,TRBD1,CASSETPGGEQFF,TGTGCCAGCAGTGAAACTCCAGGGGGTGAGCAGTTCTTC
TRBJ1-4,TRBV5-1,NA,NA,CASSEGGLWREKLFF,TGCGCCAGCAGCGAGGGGGGGTTGTGGAGAGAAAAACTGTTTTTT
TRBJ2-1,TRBV5-6,NA,NA,CASRAWGARLYEQFF,TGTGCCAGCCGCGCATGGGGGGCGCGTCTCTATGAGCAGTTCTTC
TRBJ2-3,TRBV10-3,NA,TRBD2,CAISESTLAGTDTQYF,TGTGCCATCAGTGAGTCGACCCTAGCGGGCACAGATACGCAGTATTTT
TRBJ2-5,TRBV18,NA,TRBD2,CASSPGLAKETQYF,TGTGCCAGCTCACCGGGACTAGCAAAAGAGACCCAGTACTTC
TRBJ2-5,TRBV10-1,NA,TRBD2,CASSEYGGGAVETQYF,TGCGCCAGCAGTGAGTACGGCGGGGGGGCAGTGGAGACCCAGTACTTC
TRBJ2-6,TRBV7-3,NA,NA,CASSLVGRAGANVLTF,TGTGCCAGCAGCCTAGTGGGCCGGGCTGGGGCCAACGTCCTGACTTTC
TRBJ1-2,TRBV6-6,NA,NA,CASSYYPSTTNYGYTF,TGTGCCAGCAGTTACTACCCAAGCACCACTAACTATGGCTACACCTTC
TRBJ1-6,TRBV2,few,NA,CASSGQTVSANSPLHF,TGTGCCAGCAGTGGACAGACCGTTTCGGCGAATTCACCCCTCCACTTT
TRBJ1-1,TRBV4-3,NA,TRBD1,CASSLDRGNTEAFF,TGCGCCAGCAGCCTGGACAGGGGGAACACTGAAGCTTTCTTT
TRBJ2-5,TRBV19,NA,TRBD2,CASSTGTSIETQYF,TGTGCCAGTAGTACCGGGACTAGCATTGAGACCCAGTACTTC
TRBJ1-3,TRBV5-5,NA,NA,CASSPGGSGNTIYF,TGTGCCAGCAGCCCGGGGGGGTCTGGAAACACCATATATTTT
TRBJ2-1,TRBV6-2/TRBV6-3,NA,NA,CASTPGALGYNEQFF,TGTGCCAGCACCCCAGGGGCCCTTGGGTACAATGAGCAGTTCTTC
TRBJ1-4,TRBV18,NA,TRBD1,CASSPETGAGGEKLFF,TGTGCCAGCTCACCCGAAACAGGGGCTGGTGGTGAAAAACTGTTTTTT
TRBJ2-2,TRBV27,NA,TRBD2,CASSLSVQRGYTGELFF,TGTGCCAGCAGTTTATCGGTCCAGCGGGGTTACACCGGGGAGCTGTTTTTT
TRBJ1-1,TRBV29-1,NA,TRBD1,CSVVGQGFKKNTEAFF,TGCAGCGTTGTTGGACAGGGATTTAAGAAGAACACTGAAGCTTTCTTT
TRBJ2-2,TRBV7-2,NA,TRBD2,CASSSGTSGGPGTGELFF,TGTGCCAGCAGCTCCGGGACTAGCGGGGGGCCGGGCACCGGGGAGCTGTTTTTT
TRBJ2-6,TRBV5-1,NA,NA,CASSLEGQLGGANVLTF,TGCGCCAGCAGCTTGGAGGGTCAGCTCGGAGGGGCCAACGTCCTGACTTTC
TRBJ2-7,TRBV10-3,NA,TRBD1,CAIRGDSPYEQYF,TGTGCCATCAGAGGGGACAGTCCCTACGAGCAGTACTTC
TRBJ1-6,TRBV5-4,few,NA,CASSPGTGDSSSPLHF,TGTGCCAGCAGCCCCGGGACGGGAGACTCTAGTTCACCCCTCCACTTT
TRBJ2-7,TRBV11-2,NA,NA,CASSPVRGPRGRGYEQYF,TGTGCCAGCAGCCCGGTACGGGGCCCCCGGGGAAGAGGTTACGAGCAGTACTTC
TRBJ1-3,TRBV18,NA,NA,CASSLESSGNTIYF,TGTGCCAGCTCACTAGAGAGCTCTGGAAACACCATATATTTT
TRBJ2-1,TRBV5-1,NA,TRBD2,CASSLYHSRGGGRANEQFF,TGCGCCAGCAGCCTCTACCACTCCAGGGGCGGGGGGCGTGCCAATGAGCAGTTCTTC
TRBJ1-1,TRBV12-3/TRBV12-4,few,TRBD1,CASSVYGTVAFF,TGTGCCAGCAGTGTTTATGGGACAGTGGCTTTCTTT
TRBJ1-2,TRBV30,few,NA,CAWGTVYGDGYTF,TGTGCCTGGGGGACTGTATACGGAGACGGCTACACCTTC
TRBJ2-3,TRBV6-2/TRBV6-3,many,TRBD2,CASSYGTSADTQYF,TGTGCCAGCAGTTACGGGACTAGCGCAGATACGCAGTATTTT
TRBJ1-4,TRBV6-6,NA,TRBD1,CASSSTGQGAGKLFF,TGTGCCAGCAGTTCCACCGGACAGGGTGCGGGAAAACTGTTTTTT
TRBJ2-1,TRBV9,once,TRBD2,CASSLSGGASSYNEQFF,TGTGCCAGCAGCCTCAGCGGGGGCGCTAGCTCCTACAATGAGCAGTTCTTC
TRBJ2-3,TRBV14,NA,NA,CASSQDRWARSTDTQYF,TGTGCCAGCAGCCAAGATAGGTGGGCGCGGAGCACAGATACGCAGTATTTT